These 12 T cell receptor beta chains were all obtained from the same sample, sequenced in a study of shared clonotypes between healthy human individuals. The naive CD8 subset, CD45RO-negative cells positively selected for CCR7, excluded terminally differentiated effector memory CD45RA+ cells. Sequenced by immunoSEQ multiplex PCR; TCRdb stores in-frame clones only, minus some. The table records about 2 million clones, about 94% of them present only once. Sample: naive CD8+ T cells sorted from blood. All receptors derive from a young man in good health.

The chain combines TRBV7-6 with TRBJ1-6, with D unclear. The CDR3 has 13 amino acids. V lost 5 bases, J lost 9 bases, and 11 bases lay in between. Germline V gives CDR1 SGHVS, CDR2 FNYEAQ. The CDR3 DNA sequence: TGTGCCAGCAGCACTGTGGGTCTTTCACCCCTCCACTTT. Translation: CASSTVGLSPLHF.

V gene TRBV6-1 combines with J gene TRBJ2-2, with D tentatively TRBD2 (6 bases). With 4 bases removed from V and 4 bases from J, the gap between germline ends came to 13 bases. From germline, CDR1 is MNHNS and CDR2 SASEGT. CDR3 length: 15 residues. The CDR3 protein is CASSAFRGGTGELFF. As DNA, the CDR3 is TGTGCCAGCAGTGCTTTTAGGGGAGGCACCGGGGAGCTGTTTTTT.

The CDR3 coding sequence is TGTGCCAGCAGCGTTTTGGATGGGGCGGAAACCTACGAGCAGTACTTC. Translated, it gives CASSVLDGAETYEQYF. The chain joins TRBV9 to TRBJ2-7, with TRBD1 as a possible D gene (5 bases). Germline V gene sequence: CDR1 SGDLS, CDR2 YYNGEE. Trimming pared 2 bases from V and 2 bases from J, leaving 17 bases between. The CDR3 consists of 16 residues. The full variable domain, completed using reference TRBV9 and TRBJ2-7, is DSGVTQTPKHLITATGQRVTLRCSPRSGDLSVYWYQQSLDQGLQFLIQYYNGEERAKGNILERFSAQQFPDLHSELNLSSLELGDSALYFCASSVLDGAETYEQYFGPGTRLTVT.

The V call is TRBV18, the J call TRBJ2-7; 12 nucleotides line up with TRBD1. V lost 6 bases to trimming and J lost 3 bases; unmatched junction nucleotides: 3. Germline CDR1 KGHSH, CDR2 LQKENI. The CDR3 consists of 14 residues. CDR3 nucleotide sequence: TGTGCCAGCTCCGGGACAGGGGGCATCTACGAGCAGTACTTC. Amino acids: CASSGTGGIYEQYF.

The gene calls are TRBV27 and TRBJ1-1, with D maybe TRBD1 (6 bases). Deletions cut 3 bases from V and 1 base from J, with 9 bases between. Germline assignment: CDR1 MNHEY and CDR2 SMNVEV (reference sequence). The CDR3 covers 14 residues. The CDR3 sequence is CASSLDRSNTEAFF. CDR3 DNA sequence: TGTGCCAGCAGTTTGGACAGATCGAACACTGAAGCTTTCTTT.

The chain couples TRBV18 to TRBJ2-2; unclear D gene. V lost 0 bases to trimming and J lost 6 bases, with 8 bases between them. CDR1 KGHSH and CDR2 LQKENI come from the germline V gene. The CDR3 loop spans 14 amino acids. The CDR3 loop is CASSPPGTPGELFF. The DNA for the CDR3 is TGTGCCAGCTCACCACCGGGAACACCCGGGGAGCTGTTTTTT.

This chain uses TRBV7-3 with TRBJ2-5; either TRBD1 or TRBD2 may fit D (5 bases each). The CDR3 has 13 amino acids. From germline, CDR1 is SGHTA and CDR2 FQGTGA. V was cut by 4 bases and J by 7 bases, with 13 bases left in between. This CDR3 reads CASSSGPVWTQYF. The CDR3 DNA reads TGTGCCAGCAGCTCGGGGCCGGTTTGGACCCAGTACTTC. Full variable domain (missing parts from reference TRBV7-3 and TRBJ2-5): GAGVSQTPSNKVTEKGKYVELRCDPISGHTALYWYRQSLGQGPEFLIYFQGTGAADDSGLPNDRFFAVRPEGSVSTLKIQRTERGDSAVYLCASSSGPVWTQYFGPGTRLLVL.

With respect to this clone: Other DNA sequences of this sample code for an identical CDR3. This chain connects TRBV30 to TRBJ2-5; 7 bases map to TRBD2. The ends lost 0 bases at V and 4 bases at J; junction bases unmatched: 11. The CDR3 has 16 amino acids. Germline assignment: CDR1 GTSNPN and CDR2 SVGIG (reference sequence). CDR3 loop: CAWSVGAPGGTETQYF. As DNA, the CDR3 is TGTGCCTGGAGTGTAGGAGCCCCCGGGGGGACAGAGACCCAGTACTTC.

The CDR3 DNA reads TGTGCCAGCAGCCGGCCAGGGGGAACCTACAATGAGCAGTTCTTC. Translation: CASSRPGGTYNEQFF. The genes are TRBV14 and TRBJ2-1; TRBD1 matches 7 bases. CDR1 and CDR2 from the germline V gene are SGHDN and FVKESK. This CDR3 comprises 15 residues. Germline trimming cut 4 bases from V and 2 bases from J; bases unmatched to any gene: 5. Full variable domain (rest looked up from reference TRBV14 and TRBJ2-1): EAGVTQFPSHSVIEKGQTVTLRCDPISGHDNLYWYRRVMGKEIKFLLHFVKESKQDESGMPNNRFLAERTGGTYSTLKVQPAELEDSGVYFCASSRPGGTYNEQFFGPGTRLTVL.

The rearrangement uses TRBV6-6 and TRBJ2-1, with 13 nucleotides matching TRBD2. The CDR3 loop spans 16 amino acids. The V segment lost 2 bases and the J segment 10 bases; nucleotides outside the gene matches: 8. The germline CDR1 and CDR2 sequences are MNHNY and SVGAGI (reference sequence). CDR3: CASSYGGTSGVVEQFF. The CDR3, as DNA: TGTGCCAGCAGTTACGGGGGGACTAGCGGGGTGGTCGAGCAGTTCTTC.

The chain carries TRBV9 and TRBJ2-1, with no clear D. The germline V gene has CDR1 SGDLS and CDR2 YYNGEE. Trimming pared 2 bases from V and 5 bases from J, leaving 17 bases between. The CDR3 length is 16 residues. CDR3 DNA: TGTGCCAGCAGCGTTGGGGATGGGTGGGATCACAATGAGCAGTTCTTC. It specifies CASSVGDGWDHNEQFF.

CDR3 in DNA: TGCGCCAGCAGCTGGTGGAGGGACGGAGGGGGCGAGCAGTACTTC. It yields the protein CASSWWRDGGGEQYF. The chain uses TRBV5-1 and TRBJ2-7, with D tentatively TRBD1 or TRBD2 (6 bases each). Per the germline V gene, CDR1 is SGHRS and CDR2 is YFSETQ. V was pared by 3 bases and J by 6 bases, with 19 bases between. This CDR3 is built from 15 residues.